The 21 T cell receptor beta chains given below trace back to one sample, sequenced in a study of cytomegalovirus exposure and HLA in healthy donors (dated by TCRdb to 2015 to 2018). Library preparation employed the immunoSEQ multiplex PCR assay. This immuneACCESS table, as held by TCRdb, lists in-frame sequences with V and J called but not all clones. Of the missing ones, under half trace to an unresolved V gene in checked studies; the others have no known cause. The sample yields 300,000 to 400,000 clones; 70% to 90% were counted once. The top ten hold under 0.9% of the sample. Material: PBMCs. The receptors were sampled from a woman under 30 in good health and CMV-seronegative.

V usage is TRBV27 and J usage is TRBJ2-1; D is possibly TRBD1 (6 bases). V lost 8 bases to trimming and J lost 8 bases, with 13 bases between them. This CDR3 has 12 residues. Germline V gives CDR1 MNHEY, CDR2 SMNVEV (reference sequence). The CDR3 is CASSTGFDEQFF. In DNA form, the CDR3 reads TGTGCCAGCTCTACAGGGTTCGATGAGCAGTTCTTC.

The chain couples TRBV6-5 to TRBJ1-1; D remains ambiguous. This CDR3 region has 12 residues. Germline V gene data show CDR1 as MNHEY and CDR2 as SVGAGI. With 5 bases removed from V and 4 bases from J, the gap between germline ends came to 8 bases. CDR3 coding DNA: TGTGCCAGCAGTCAGAGCGGCACTGAAGCTTTCTTT. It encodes CASSQSGTEAFF.

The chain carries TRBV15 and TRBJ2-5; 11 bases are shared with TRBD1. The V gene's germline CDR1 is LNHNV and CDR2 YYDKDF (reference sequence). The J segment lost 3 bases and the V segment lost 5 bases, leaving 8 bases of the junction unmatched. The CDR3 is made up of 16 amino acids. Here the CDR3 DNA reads TGTGCCACCAGCGAACCGGACAGGGGGCAAGAAGAGACCCAGTACTTC. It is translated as CATSEPDRGQEETQYF. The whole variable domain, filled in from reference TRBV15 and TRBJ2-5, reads DAMVIQNPRYQVTQFGKPVTLSCSQTLNHNVMYWYQQKSSQAPKLLFHYYDKDFNNEADTPDNFQSRRPNTSFCFLDIRSPGLGDTAMYLCATSEPDRGQEETQYFGPGTRLLVL.

The CDR3 loop reads CASSPSGLAYNEQFF. CDR3 DNA: TGTGCCAGCAGCCCCTCGGGGTTAGCCTACAATGAGCAGTTCTTC. The rearrangement uses TRBV6-5 and TRBJ2-1; tentative D call: TRBD2 (5 bases). Trimming stripped 6 bases from V and 2 bases from J, with 14 bases between. This CDR3 region has 15 residues. Per the germline V gene, CDR1 is MNHEY and CDR2 is SVGAGI.

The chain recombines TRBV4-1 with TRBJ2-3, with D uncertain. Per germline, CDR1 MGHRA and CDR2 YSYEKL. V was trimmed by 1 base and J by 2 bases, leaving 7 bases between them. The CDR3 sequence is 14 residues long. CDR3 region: CASSQGAVTDTQYF. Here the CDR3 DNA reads TGCGCCAGCAGCCAAGGGGCAGTCACAGATACGCAGTATTTT.

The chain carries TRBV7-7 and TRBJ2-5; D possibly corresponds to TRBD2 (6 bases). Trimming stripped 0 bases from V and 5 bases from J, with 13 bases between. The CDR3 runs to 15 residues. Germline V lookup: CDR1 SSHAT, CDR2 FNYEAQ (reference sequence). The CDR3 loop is CASSLAWGGKETQYF. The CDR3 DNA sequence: TGTGCCAGCAGCTTAGCGTGGGGAGGAAAGGAGACCCAGTACTTC.

The DNA of the CDR3 is TGTGCCAGCAGCGAGGTACAGGTCTCCCTGGATAACTATGGCTACACCTTC. Translating gives CASSEVQVSLDNYGYTF. V is TRBV7-9 and J is TRBJ1-2, with D possibly TRBD1 on 5 matching bases. This CDR3 spans 17 amino acids. Trimming took 5 bases from V and 1 from J, leaving 20 bases between them. Germline-derived CDR1 and CDR2 are SEHNR and FQNEAQ (reference sequence).

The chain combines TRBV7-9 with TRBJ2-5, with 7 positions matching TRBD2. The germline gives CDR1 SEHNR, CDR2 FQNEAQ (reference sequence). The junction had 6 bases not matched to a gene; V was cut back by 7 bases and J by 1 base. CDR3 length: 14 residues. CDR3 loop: CASIKAGLQETQYF. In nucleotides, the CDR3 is TGTGCCAGCATCAAAGCGGGGCTCCAAGAGACCCAGTACTTC.

The DNA of the CDR3 is TGTGCCAGCAGCCAAGATTTTCGGGGAGGGGAGGGCTACACCTTC. The encoded protein is CASSQDFRGGEGYTF. The chain uses TRBV4-2 and TRBJ1-2, with TRBD1 as a possible D gene (5 bases). Trimming cost V 0 bases and J 8 bases, with 16 bases left between them. In germline, CDR1 is LGHNA, CDR2 YNFKEQ. The length of the CDR3 is 15 residues.

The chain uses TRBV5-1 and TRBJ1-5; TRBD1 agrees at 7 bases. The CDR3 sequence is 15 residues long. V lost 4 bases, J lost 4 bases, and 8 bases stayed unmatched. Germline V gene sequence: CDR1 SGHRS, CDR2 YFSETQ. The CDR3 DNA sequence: TGCGCCAGCAGCCCCCGGACAGGAACTAATCAGCCCCAGCATTTT. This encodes CASSPRTGTNQPQHF.

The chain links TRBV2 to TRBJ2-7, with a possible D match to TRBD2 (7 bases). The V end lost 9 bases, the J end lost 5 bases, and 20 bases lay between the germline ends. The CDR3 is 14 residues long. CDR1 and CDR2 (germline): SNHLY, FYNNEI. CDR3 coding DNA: TGTGCCAGTGAGGGGGGGCTAGCAGACAACGAGCAGTACTTC. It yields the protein CASEGGLADNEQYF.

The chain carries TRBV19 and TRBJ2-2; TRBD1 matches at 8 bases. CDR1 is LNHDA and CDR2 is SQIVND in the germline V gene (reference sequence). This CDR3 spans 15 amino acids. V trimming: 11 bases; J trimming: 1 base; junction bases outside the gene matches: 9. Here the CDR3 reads CAAFSGGKNTGELFF. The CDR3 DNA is TGTGCCGCGTTCTCAGGGGGCAAGAACACCGGGGAGCTGTTTTTT.

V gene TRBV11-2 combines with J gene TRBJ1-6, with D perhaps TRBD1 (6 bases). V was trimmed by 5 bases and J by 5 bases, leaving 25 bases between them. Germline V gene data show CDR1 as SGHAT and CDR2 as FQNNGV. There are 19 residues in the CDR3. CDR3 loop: CASSPLQGSGGSDNSPLHF. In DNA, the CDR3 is TGTGCCAGCAGCCCGCTACAGGGAAGTGGAGGCTCGGATAATTCACCCCTCCACTTT.

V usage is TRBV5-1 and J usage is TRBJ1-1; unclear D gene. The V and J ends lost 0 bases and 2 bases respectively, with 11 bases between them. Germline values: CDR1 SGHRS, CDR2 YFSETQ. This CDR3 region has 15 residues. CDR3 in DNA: TGCGCCAGCAGCTTGGAACCGGGTAGTAACACTGAAGCTTTCTTT. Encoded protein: CASSLEPGSNTEAFF. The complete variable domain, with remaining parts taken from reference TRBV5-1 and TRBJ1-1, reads KAGVTQTPRYLIKTRGQQVTLSCSPISGHRSVSWYQQTPGQGLQFLFEYFSETQRNKGNFPGRFSGRQFSNSRSEMNVSTLELGDSALYLCASSLEPGSNTEAFFGQGTRLTVV.

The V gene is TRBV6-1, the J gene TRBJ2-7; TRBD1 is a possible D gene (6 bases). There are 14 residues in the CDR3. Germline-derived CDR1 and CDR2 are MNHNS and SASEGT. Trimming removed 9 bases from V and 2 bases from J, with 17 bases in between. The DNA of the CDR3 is TGTGCCAGTACCCAGGGGCAGGGCCCCTACGAGCAGTACTTC. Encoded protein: CASTQGQGPYEQYF.

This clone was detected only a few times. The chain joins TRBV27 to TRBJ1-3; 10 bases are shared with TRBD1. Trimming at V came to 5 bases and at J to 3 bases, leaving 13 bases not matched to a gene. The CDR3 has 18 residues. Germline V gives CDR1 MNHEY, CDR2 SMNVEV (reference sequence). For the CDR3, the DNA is TGTGCCAGCAGTCCCTATCTTCGACAGGGGGCGAGTGGAAACACCATATATTTT. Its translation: CASSPYLRQGASGNTIYF.

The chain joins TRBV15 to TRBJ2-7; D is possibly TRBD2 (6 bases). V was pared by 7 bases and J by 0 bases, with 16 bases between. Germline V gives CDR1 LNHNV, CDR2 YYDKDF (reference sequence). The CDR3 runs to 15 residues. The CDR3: CATKLGAGPSYEQYF. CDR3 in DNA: TGTGCCACCAAACTCGGGGCGGGGCCCTCCTACGAGCAGTACTTC.

The CDR3 coding sequence is TGCAGTGCGATGAGGACAGATGGCTACACCTTC. Translating it yields CSAMRTDGYTF. The chain links TRBV20-1 to TRBJ1-2; TRBD1 might be the D (6 bases). V was shortened by 6 bases and J by 6 bases, with 11 bases between the two germline ends. The CDR3 is 11 residues long. Germline CDR1 reads DFQATT; CDR2 reads SNEGSKA (reference sequence).

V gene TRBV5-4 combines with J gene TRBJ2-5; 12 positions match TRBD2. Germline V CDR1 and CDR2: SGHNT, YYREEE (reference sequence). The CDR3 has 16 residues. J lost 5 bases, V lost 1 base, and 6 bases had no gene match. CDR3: CASSLPTSGSRETQYF. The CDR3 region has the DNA TGTGCCAGCAGCTTGCCGACTAGCGGGAGTCGTGAGACCCAGTACTTC.

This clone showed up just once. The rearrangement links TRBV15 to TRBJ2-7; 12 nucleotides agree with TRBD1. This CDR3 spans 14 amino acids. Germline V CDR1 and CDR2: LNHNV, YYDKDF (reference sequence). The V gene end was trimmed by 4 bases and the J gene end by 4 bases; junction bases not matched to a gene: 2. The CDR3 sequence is CATSKGQGAYEQYF. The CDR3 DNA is TGTGCCACCAGCAAGGGACAGGGGGCATACGAGCAGTACTTC. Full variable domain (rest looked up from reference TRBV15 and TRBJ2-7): DAMVIQNPRYQVTQFGKPVTLSCSQTLNHNVMYWYQQKSSQAPKLLFHYYDKDFNNEADTPDNFQSRRPNTSFCFLDIRSPGLGDTAMYLCATSKGQGAYEQYFGPGTRLTVT.

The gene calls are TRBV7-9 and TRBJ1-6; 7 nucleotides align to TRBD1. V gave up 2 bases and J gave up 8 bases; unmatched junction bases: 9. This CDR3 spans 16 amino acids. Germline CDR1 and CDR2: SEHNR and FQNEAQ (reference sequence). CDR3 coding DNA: TGTGCCAGCAGCTTACCCGACAGGGTAGGAGATTCACCCCTCCACTTT. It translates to CASSLPDRVGDSPLHF.